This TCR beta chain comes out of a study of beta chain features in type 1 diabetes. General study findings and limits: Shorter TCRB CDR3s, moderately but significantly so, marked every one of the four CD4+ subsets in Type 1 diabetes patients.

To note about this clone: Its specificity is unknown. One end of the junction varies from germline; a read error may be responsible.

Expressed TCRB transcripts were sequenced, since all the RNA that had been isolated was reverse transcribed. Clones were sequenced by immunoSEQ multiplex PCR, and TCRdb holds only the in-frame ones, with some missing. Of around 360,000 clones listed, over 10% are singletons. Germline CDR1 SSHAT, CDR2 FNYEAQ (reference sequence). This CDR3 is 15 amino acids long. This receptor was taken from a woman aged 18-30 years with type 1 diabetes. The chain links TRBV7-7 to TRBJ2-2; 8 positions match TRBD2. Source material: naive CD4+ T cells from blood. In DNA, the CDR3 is TGTGCTAGCAGCTTAACTAGCGGACCCACCGGGGAGCTGTTTTTT. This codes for CASSLTSGPTGELFF.